What follows are 28 T cell receptor beta chains derived from one specimen sequenced in a study of early T cells in non-severe SARS-CoV-2 infection. TCRdb called the 5' RACE reads again in MiXCR, with one record for every CDR3 protein. The data hold 100,000 or so distinct CDR3 sequences, with 16% observed a single time. This material consisted of whole blood, taken at baseline. These receptors came from an adult who was a healthcare worker with PCR-confirmed SARS-CoV-2 infection or an uninfected control (not recorded which).

The table lists this clonotype with many counts. This chain uses TRBV29-1 with TRBJ1-2, with D possibly matching TRBD1 (5 bases). The CDR3 spans 13 residues. V was shortened by 8 bases and J by 3 bases, with 16 bases between the two germline ends. CDR1 and CDR2 from the germline V gene are SQVTM and ANQGSEA. In DNA form, the CDR3 reads TGCAGCACTGCATGGGGGGAAGACTATGGCTACACCTTC. Its translation: CSTAWGEDYGYTF.

The J gene is TRBJ2-4, the V gene TRBV29-1; D is unclear. Germline CDR1 and CDR2: SQVTM and ANQGSEA. V was pared by 4 bases and J by 4 bases, with 17 bases between. The CDR3 length is 15 residues. CDR3 in amino acids: CSVAPHSGGKNIQYF. The CDR3 DNA is TGCAGCGTTGCCCCGCACAGTGGCGGAAAAAACATTCAGTACTTC.

In this sample, this clonotype turned up a few times. The V gene is TRBV6-1, the J gene TRBJ2-3; 13 bases are a match to TRBD2. The CDR3 has 14 residues. V shed 6 bases, J shed 7 bases, and the junction held 4 bases outside the gene matches. The germline gives CDR1 MNHNS, CDR2 SASEGT. The CDR3 bases are TGTGCCAGCAGAGGACTAGCGGGAGCAAATACGCAGTATTTT. It codes for CASRGLAGANTQYF.

This clonotype was detected a few times. The chain carries TRBV20-1 and TRBJ2-1; TRBD1 matches at 11 bases. V trimming: 3 bases; J trimming: 7 bases; junction bases outside the gene matches: 5. CDR3 length equals 14 residues. CDR1 is DFQATT and CDR2 is SNEGSKA in the germline V gene (reference sequence). The chain's CDR3 is CSARAGTGGNEQFF. DNA for the CDR3: TGCAGTGCTAGGGCCGGGACAGGGGGGAATGAGCAGTTCTTC.

This clonotype was seen a handful of times. The gene calls are TRBV3-1 and TRBJ1-1; a possible D gene is TRBD1 (6 bases). This CDR3 comprises 14 residues. The V gene lost 1 base and the J gene lost 5 bases, with 11 bases spanning the gap. CDR1 LGHDT and CDR2 YNNKEL come from the germline V gene (reference sequence). The CDR3 coding sequence is TGTGCCAGCAGCCAAGCAGCGAGGGGGACTGAAGCTTTCTTT. It encodes CASSQAARGTEAFF.

This clonotype was seen many times. The chain is built from TRBV4-1 and TRBJ2-1; TRBD2 matches 8 bases. Trimming removed 2 bases from V and 9 bases from J; junction bases left unmatched: 6. The CDR3 totals 14 residues. The germline gives CDR1 MGHRA, CDR2 YSYEKL. The DNA for the CDR3 is TGCGCCAGCAGCCAACGGCTAGCGGGCGGTGAGCAGTTCTTC. It yields the protein CASSQRLAGGEQFF.

This chain links TRBV28 with TRBJ2-5, with D hard to call. The V end was cut by 3 bases, the J end by 1 base, with 9 bases between. Germline-derived CDR1 and CDR2 are MDHEN and SYDVKM. The CDR3 contains 14 residues. This chain's CDR3 is CASSLYSFQETQYF. Written as DNA, the CDR3 is TGTGCCAGCAGTTTGTACAGCTTCCAAGAGACCCAGTACTTC.

V usage is TRBV24-1 and J usage is TRBJ2-1; no clear D gene. The V end was cut by 0 bases, the J end by 8 bases, with 4 bases between. Germline V lookup: CDR1 KGHDR, CDR2 SFDVKD. The CDR3 contains 12 residues. The DNA for the CDR3 is TGTGCCACCAGTGATTTGGGCGATGAGCAGTTCTTC. Its translation: CATSDLGDEQFF.

The chain uses TRBV9 and TRBJ2-5; no definite D call. The length of the CDR3 is 14 residues. V was trimmed by 4 bases and J by 5 bases, leaving 15 bases between them. The germline V gene encodes CDR1 SGDLS and CDR2 YYNGEE. In nucleotides, the CDR3 is TGTGCCAGCAGCCTCTGGCCGGTTAAGGAGACCCAGTACTTC. This encodes CASSLWPVKETQYF.

This CDR3 reads CASSLGTGITEAFF. The CDR3 DNA reads TGCGCCAGCAGCTTGGGGACAGGAATCACTGAAGCTTTCTTT. This sequence joins TRBV5-1 and TRBJ1-1, with 7 nucleotides matching TRBD1. The germline V gene encodes CDR1 SGHRS and CDR2 YFSETQ. V lost 0 bases and J lost 4; bases outside the gene matches: 3. CDR3 size: 14 residues.

CDR3 in DNA: TGTGCCAGCAGCTTAGGGGAAGGGCAAACCCATGGCTACACCTTC. Translating it yields CASSLGEGQTHGYTF. The chain couples TRBV11-2 to TRBJ1-2, with no clear D. The CDR3 has 15 residues. Germline V gives CDR1 SGHAT, CDR2 FQNNGV. With 1 base removed from V and 6 bases from J, the gap between germline ends came to 15 bases.

This chain joins TRBV7-8 and TRBJ2-1; TRBD1 aligns across 7 bases. CDR3 size: 15 residues. CDR1 and CDR2 from the germline V gene are SGHVS and FQNEAQ. The junction had 3 bases not matched to a gene; V was cut back by 4 bases and J by 0 bases. The CDR3 nucleotides read TGTGCCAGCAGCTCGGACAGGCACTCCTACAATGAGCAGTTCTTC. This codes for CASSSDRHSYNEQFF.

There are a few counts of this clonotype. This rearrangement joins TRBV7-9 to TRBJ1-1; D gene unclear. This CDR3 is 12 amino acids long. Germline V gene lookup returns CDR1 SEHNR and CDR2 FQNEAQ (reference sequence). V gave up 6 bases and J gave up 8 bases, with 13 bases separating them. The CDR3 DNA sequence: TGTGCCAGCAGTCCCCTACTCGCAGAAGCTTTCTTT. It specifies CASSPLLAEAFF.

This clonotype was seen a few times. CDR3 residues: CASSLTQRDVFETQYF. CDR3 coding DNA: TGTGCCAGCAGTTTAACCCAGCGGGATGTCTTCGAGACCCAGTACTTC. The genes are TRBV27 and TRBJ2-5, with 7 bases identical to TRBD2. The germline gives CDR1 MNHEY, CDR2 SMNVEV (reference sequence). V was clipped by 2 bases and J by 5 bases; unmatched bases: 11. The CDR3 totals 16 residues.

This clonotype was counted a few times. The chain carries TRBV7-8 and TRBJ2-1; TRBD2 aligns across 10 bases. V lost 5 bases, J lost 4 bases, and 8 bases stayed unmatched. From germline, CDR1 is SGHVS and CDR2 FQNEAQ. The CDR3 has 16 residues. The CDR3 coding sequence is TGTGCCAGCAGCGCCTCCGGGACTAGCGCTTACAATGAGCAGTTCTTC. It translates to CASSASGTSAYNEQFF. The full variable domain, completed using reference TRBV7-8 and TRBJ2-1, is GAGVSQSPRYKVAKRGQDVALRCDPISGHVSLFWYQQALGQGPEFLTYFQNEAQLDKSGLPSDRFFAERPEGSVSTLKIQRTQQEDSAVYLCASSASGTSAYNEQFFGPGTRLTVL.

This clonotype was detected a few times. The chain carries TRBV4-1 and TRBJ1-6, with D unclear. The germline V gene encodes CDR1 MGHRA and CDR2 YSYEKL. V lost 1 base, J lost 9 bases, and 13 bases lay in between. This CDR3 is built from 15 residues. The CDR3 coding sequence is TGCGCCAGCAGCCAAGGGACGGGTCTCGGTTCACCCCTCCACTTT. Protein product: CASSQGTGLGSPLHF.

The chain combines TRBV28 with TRBJ1-6; D is unclear. Germline V gene lookup returns CDR1 MDHEN and CDR2 SYDVKM. The CDR3 is 15 residues long. Trimming removed 10 bases at V and 1 base at J, with 14 bases between. The DNA for the CDR3 is TGTGCCACTATATCCGGAGCATCCTATAATTCACCCCTCCACTTT. It translates to CATISGASYNSPLHF.

This clonotype was detected only a few times. The chain uses TRBV27 and TRBJ2-1; tentatively, D is TRBD2 (5 bases). The germline CDR1 and CDR2 sequences are MNHEY and SMNVEV (reference sequence). Between the trimmed V and J ends, which lost 2 bases and 2 bases, there was a span of 19 bases. The CDR3 is 18 amino acids. The CDR3 region is CASSLRPPWTGAYNEQFF. The CDR3, as DNA: TGTGCCAGCAGTTTACGGCCGCCGTGGACTGGAGCCTACAATGAGCAGTTCTTC.

This chain joins TRBV20-1 and TRBJ2-7; no reliable D call. Trimming left V 0 bases short and J 3 bases short, with 12 bases between. The germline gives CDR1 DFQATT, CDR2 SNEGSKA (reference sequence). This CDR3 has 14 amino acids. The CDR3 bases are TGCAGTGCTAGAGACTCAATGTCAGTCTACGAGCAGTACTTC. Protein sequence: CSARDSMSVYEQYF.

The V call is TRBV4-1, the J call TRBJ1-6, with a possible D match to TRBD1 (5 bases). The V end was cut by 2 bases, the J end by 7 bases, with 15 bases between. CDR3 size: 16 residues. Looked up from germline, CDR1 is MGHRA and CDR2 is YSYEKL. The CDR3, as DNA: TGCGCCAGCAGCCAAACCTTAACGCAGGGAAATTCACCCCTCCACTTT. Protein sequence: CASSQTLTQGNSPLHF.

This chain uses TRBV3-1 with TRBJ2-5, with D unclear. The V end was cut by 1 base, the J end by 1 base, with 4 bases between. In germline, CDR1 is LGHDT, CDR2 YNNKEL (reference sequence). The CDR3 is 13 amino acids. CDR3 protein: CASSQGIQETQYF. For the CDR3, the DNA is TGTGCCAGCAGCCAAGGAATCCAAGAGACCCAGTACTTC.

This clonotype showed up just a few times. V gene TRBV18 combines with J gene TRBJ2-1; D is unresolved. Germline lookup yields CDR1 KGHSH and CDR2 LQKENI. The CDR3 is 15 residues long. V lost 3 bases, J lost 0 bases, and 9 bases lay in between. CDR3 amino acids: CASSPRHDSYNEQFF. CDR3 DNA: TGTGCCAGCTCACCTCGACATGACTCCTACAATGAGCAGTTCTTC.

The table lists this clonotype with many counts. V is TRBV7-2 and J is TRBJ2-7; D unresolved. The CDR3 totals 13 residues. The V end lost 5 bases, the J end lost 4 bases, and 12 bases lay between the germline ends. CDR1 and CDR2 from the germline V gene are SGHTA and FQGNSA. The CDR3 loop reads CASSPSTRYEQYF. The CDR3, as DNA: TGTGCCAGCAGCCCATCGACCCGGTACGAGCAGTACTTC.

CDR3 DNA sequence: TGTGCCAGCAGCGGGACTAGCGGGAGCTACAATGAGCAGTTCTTC. Amino acids: CASSGTSGSYNEQFF. This chain connects TRBV7-8 to TRBJ2-1, with 14 positions matching TRBD2. The V segment lost 5 bases and the J segment 3 bases; nucleotides outside the gene matches: 0. Per the germline V gene, CDR1 is SGHVS and CDR2 is FQNEAQ. The CDR3 extends over 15 amino acids.

The chain uses TRBV28 and TRBJ1-3; the D gene is possibly TRBD1 (5 bases). Trimming took 3 bases from V and 7 from J, leaving 19 bases between them. The CDR3 sequence is 16 residues long. Germline CDR1 is MDHEN and CDR2 is SYDVKM. The CDR3 sequence: CASSFGATGPTNTIYF. DNA for the CDR3: TGTGCCAGCAGTTTTGGGGCAACAGGTCCGACGAACACCATATATTTT. Full variable domain (rest looked up from reference TRBV28 and TRBJ1-3): DVKVTQSSRYLVKRTGEKVFLECVQDMDHENMFWYRQDPGLGLRLIYFSYDVKMKEKGDIPEGYSVSREKKERFSLILESASTNQTSMYLCASSFGATGPTNTIYFGEGSWLTVV.

The CDR3 nucleotides read TGTGCCAGCAGTAACCCTTTCAACTACGAGCAGTACTTC. It codes for CASSNPFNYEQYF. V is TRBV28 and J is TRBJ2-7; unclear D gene. CDR1 MDHEN and CDR2 SYDVKM come from the germline V gene. This CDR3 comprises 13 residues. Trimming left V 5 bases short and J 3 bases short, with 11 bases between.

The genes are TRBV12-3 or TRBV12-4 and TRBJ2-3, with 8 bases that match TRBD2. After removal of 6 bases from V and 1 base from J, the junction contained 3 bases not matched to a gene. This CDR3 region has 14 residues. The CDR3: CASRAAGGTDTQYF. CDR3 nucleotide sequence: TGTGCCAGCAGAGCAGCGGGGGGCACAGATACGCAGTATTTT.

This clonotype was found many times. The chain employs TRBV5-1 and TRBJ2-3; D unclear. V was trimmed by 2 bases and J by 4 bases, leaving 14 bases between them. The CDR3 totals 15 residues. The germline CDR1 and CDR2 sequences are SGHRS and YFSETQ. The CDR3 protein is CASSFDVTLADTQYF. CDR3 DNA: TGCGCCAGCAGCTTCGACGTGACCTTGGCAGATACGCAGTATTTT. Looking up the rest from reference TRBV5-1 and TRBJ2-3 gives the full variable domain: KAGVTQTPRYLIKTRGQQVTLSCSPISGHRSVSWYQQTPGQGLQFLFEYFSETQRNKGNFPGRFSGRQFSNSRSEMNVSTLELGDSALYLCASSFDVTLADTQYFGPGTRLTVL.